The present T cell receptor (beta chain) was sequenced within a study of cytomegalovirus exposure and HLA in healthy donors. Study-wide context: An analysis done earlier identified about 120 million unique TCR beta sequences from about 179 million T cells. Study-wide results and caveats: One variant, a missense change in DCLRE1C, was linked in a later analysis to TCR beta V- and J-gene trimming. While the bulk of TCR sequences proved rare, some public TCRs turned up in many donors.

V shed 3 bases, J shed 4 bases, and the junction held 10 bases outside the gene matches. Germline values: CDR1 LNHDA, CDR2 SQIVND (reference sequence). The CDR3 covers 16 residues. In regard to this clone: Its specificity is unknown.

This PCR relied on a set of 60 Vbeta primers and 13 Jbeta primers. Profiled with immunoSEQ multiplex PCR; TCRdb holds only in-frame clones, not every one. The data show 95,000 to 100,000 clones, with approximately 83% seen just once and under 4% held by the top ten. This chain joins TRBV19 and TRBJ1-1, with TRBD1 identical over 8 bases. This sequence originates from a female donor in good health and CMV-seropositive. The sequencing input was PBMCs. Here the CDR3 DNA reads TGTGCCAGTAGTATTATATCAGGCAGGGGGCCCACTGAAGCTTTCTTT. This encodes CASSIISGRGPTEAFF.